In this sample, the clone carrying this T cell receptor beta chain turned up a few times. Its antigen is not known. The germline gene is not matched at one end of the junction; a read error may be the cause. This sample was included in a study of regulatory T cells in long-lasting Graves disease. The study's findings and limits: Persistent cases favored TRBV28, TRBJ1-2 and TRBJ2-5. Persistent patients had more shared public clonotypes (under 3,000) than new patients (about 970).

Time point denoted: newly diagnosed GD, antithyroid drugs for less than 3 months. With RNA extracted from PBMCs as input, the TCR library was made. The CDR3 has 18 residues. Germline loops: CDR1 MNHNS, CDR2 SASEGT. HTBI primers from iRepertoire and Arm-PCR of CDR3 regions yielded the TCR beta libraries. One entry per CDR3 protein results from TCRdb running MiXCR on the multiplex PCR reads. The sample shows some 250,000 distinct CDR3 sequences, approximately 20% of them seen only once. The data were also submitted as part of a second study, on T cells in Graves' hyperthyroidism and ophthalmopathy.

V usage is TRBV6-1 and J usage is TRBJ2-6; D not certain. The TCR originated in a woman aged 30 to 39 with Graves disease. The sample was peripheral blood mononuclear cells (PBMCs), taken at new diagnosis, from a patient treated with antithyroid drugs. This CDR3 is CASGEDSGSFSGANVLTF. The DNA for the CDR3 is TGTGCCAGCGGTGAAGACTCCGGGTCCTTCTCTGGGGCCAACGTCCTGACTTTC.